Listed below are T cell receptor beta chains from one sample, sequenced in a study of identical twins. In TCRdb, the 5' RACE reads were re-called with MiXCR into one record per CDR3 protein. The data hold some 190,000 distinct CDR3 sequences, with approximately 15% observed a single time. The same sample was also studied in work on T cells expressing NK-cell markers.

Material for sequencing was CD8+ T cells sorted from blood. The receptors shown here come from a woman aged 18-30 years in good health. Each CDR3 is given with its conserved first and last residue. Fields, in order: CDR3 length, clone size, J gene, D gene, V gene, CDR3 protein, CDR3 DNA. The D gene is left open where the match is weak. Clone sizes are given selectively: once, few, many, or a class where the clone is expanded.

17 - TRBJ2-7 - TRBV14 CASSQDRDSYLSYEQYF TGTGCCAGCAGCCAAGATCGTGACAGCTACCTCTCCTACGAGCAGTACTTC
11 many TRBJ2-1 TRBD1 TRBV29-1 CSVENRGQQFF TGCAGCGTTGAGAACAGGGGACAGCAGTTCTTC
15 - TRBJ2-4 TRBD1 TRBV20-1 CSADRQGEAKNIQYF TGCAGTGCTGACCGACAGGGGGAAGCCAAAAACATTCAGTACTTC
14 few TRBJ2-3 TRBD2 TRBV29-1 CSVDWRGSTDTQYF TGCAGCGTTGATTGGCGGGGGAGCACAGATACGCAGTATTTT
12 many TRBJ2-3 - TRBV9 CASSGDTDTQYF TGTGCCAGCAGCGGGGACACAGATACGCAGTATTTT
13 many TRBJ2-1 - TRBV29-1 CSVPSQGYNEQFF TGCAGCGTTCCCTCACAGGGCTACAATGAGCAGTTCTTC
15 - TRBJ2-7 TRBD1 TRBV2 CASFGGRTGGYEQYF TGTGCCAGCTTTGGGGGAAGGACAGGGGGCTACGAGCAGTACTTC
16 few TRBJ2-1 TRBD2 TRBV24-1 CATSDSLAASYNEQFF TGTGCCACCAGTGATTCCCTAGCGGCCTCCTACAATGAGCAGTTCTTC
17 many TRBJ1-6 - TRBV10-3 CAISESMGGDYNSPLHF TGTGCCATCAGTGAGTCGATGGGGGGAGACTATAATTCACCCCTCCACTTT
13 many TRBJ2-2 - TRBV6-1 CASSLGVAGELFF TGTGCCAGCAGCTTGGGGGTGGCCGGGGAGCTGTTTTTT
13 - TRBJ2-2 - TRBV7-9 CASSLDFVGELFF TGTGCCAGCAGCTTAGATTTCGTCGGGGAGCTGTTTTTT
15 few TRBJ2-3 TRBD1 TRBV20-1 CSADGQGRSGDTQYF TGCAGTGCCGATGGACAGGGGCGTAGTGGAGATACGCAGTATTTT
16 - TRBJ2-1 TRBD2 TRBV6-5 CASSYSRGGGYNEQFF TGTGCCAGCAGTTACAGTCGGGGGGGGGGCTACAATGAGCAGTTCTTC
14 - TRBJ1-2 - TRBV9 CASSVYLGNYGYTF TGTGCCAGCAGCGTATATCTGGGAAACTATGGCTACACCTTC
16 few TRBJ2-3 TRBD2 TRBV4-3 CASSQEIAGAPDTQYF TGCGCCAGCAGCCAAGAAATAGCGGGAGCACCCGATACGCAGTATTTT
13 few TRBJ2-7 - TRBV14 CASSQGGPYEQYF TGTGCCAGCAGCCAAGGAGGCCCCTACGAGCAGTACTTC
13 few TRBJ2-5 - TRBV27 CASSLGGKETQYF TGTGCCAGCAGTTTGGGCGGGAAAGAGACCCAGTACTTC
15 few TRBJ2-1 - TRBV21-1 CASSKPGLAGGEQFF TGTGCCAGCAGCAAGCCGGGACTAGCTGGCGGTGAGCAGTTCTTC
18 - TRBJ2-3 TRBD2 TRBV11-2 CASETGTSGGGSTDTQYF TGTGCCAGCGAGACCGGGACTAGCGGGGGGGGAAGCACAGATACGCAGTATTTT
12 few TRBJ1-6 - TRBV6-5 CASGLRNSPLHF TGTGCCAGCGGGCTGAGAAATTCACCCCTCCACTTT
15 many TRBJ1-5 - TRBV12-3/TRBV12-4 CASKSSGAPYQPQHF TGTGCCAGCAAGTCCTCAGGGGCTCCTTATCAGCCCCAGCATTTT
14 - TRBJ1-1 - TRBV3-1 CASSPILFNTEAFF TGTGCCAGCAGCCCAATCTTATTCAACACTGAAGCTTTCTTT
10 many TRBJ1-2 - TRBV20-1 CSVRDTGYTF TGCAGTGTTCGGGACACCGGCTACACCTTC
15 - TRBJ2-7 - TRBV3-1 CASSQGGSGRYEQYF TGTGCCAGCAGCCAAGGAGGGTCGGGGCGCTACGAGCAGTACTTC
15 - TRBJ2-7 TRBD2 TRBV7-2 CASSLGGGRAYEQYF TGTGCCAGCAGCTTAGGGGGCGGGAGGGCCTACGAGCAGTACTTC
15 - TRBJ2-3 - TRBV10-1 CASSGDLYSTDTQYF TGCGCCAGCAGCGGGGACCTCTATTCCACGGATACGCAGTATTTT
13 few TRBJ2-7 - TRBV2 CASSELGGYEQYF TGTGCCAGCAGTGAATTGGGGGGTTACGAGCAGTACTTC
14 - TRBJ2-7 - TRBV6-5 CASSYSTRSYEQYF TGTGCCAGCAGTTACAGCACCAGATCCTACGAGCAGTACTTC
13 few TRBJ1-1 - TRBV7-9 CASSLAPNTEAFF TGTGCCAGCAGCTTAGCTCCGAACACTGAAGCTTTCTTT
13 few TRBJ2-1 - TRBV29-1 CSVGEVRPNEQFF TGCAGCGTTGGGGAAGTCCGCCCCAATGAGCAGTTCTTC
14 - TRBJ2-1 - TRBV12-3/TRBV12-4 CASSLEGMINEQFF TGTGCCAGCAGTTTAGAGGGGATGATCAATGAGCAGTTCTTC
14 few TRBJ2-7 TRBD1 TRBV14 CASSPTGGLYEQYF TGTGCCAGCAGCCCGACAGGGGGGCTGTACGAGCAGTACTTC
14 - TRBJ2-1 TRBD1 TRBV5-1 CASSRDSRPDEQFF TGCGCCAGCAGTCGGGACAGCCGACCGGATGAGCAGTTCTTC